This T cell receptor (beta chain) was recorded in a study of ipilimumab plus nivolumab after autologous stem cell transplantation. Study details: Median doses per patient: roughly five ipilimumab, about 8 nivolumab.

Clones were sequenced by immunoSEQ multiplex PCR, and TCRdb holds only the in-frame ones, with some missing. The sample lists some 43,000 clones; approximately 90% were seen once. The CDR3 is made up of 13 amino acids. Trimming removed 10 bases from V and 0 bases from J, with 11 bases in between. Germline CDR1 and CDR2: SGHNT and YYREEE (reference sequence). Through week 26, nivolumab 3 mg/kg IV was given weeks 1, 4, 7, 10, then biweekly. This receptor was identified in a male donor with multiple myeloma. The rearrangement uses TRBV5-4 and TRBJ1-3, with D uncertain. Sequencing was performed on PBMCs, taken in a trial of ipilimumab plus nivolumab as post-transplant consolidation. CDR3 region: CAWRGPSGNTIYF. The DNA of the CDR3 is TGTGCCTGGCGAGGGCCCTCTGGAAACACCATATATTTT.